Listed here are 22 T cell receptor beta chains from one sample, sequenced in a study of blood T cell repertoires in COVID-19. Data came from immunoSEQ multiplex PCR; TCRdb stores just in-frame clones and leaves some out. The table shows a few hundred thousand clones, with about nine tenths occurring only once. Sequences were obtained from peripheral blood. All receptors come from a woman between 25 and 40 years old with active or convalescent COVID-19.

CDR3 region: CSVRLAANTGELFF. In DNA form, the CDR3 reads TGCAGCGTAAGACTAGCGGCGAACACCGGGGAGCTGTTTTTT. The chain couples TRBV29-1 to TRBJ2-2; TRBD2 matches 9 bases. CDR1 SQVTM and CDR2 ANQGSEA come from the germline V gene. The length of the CDR3 is 14 residues. Germline trimming cut 6 bases from V and 0 bases from J; bases unmatched to any gene: 2.

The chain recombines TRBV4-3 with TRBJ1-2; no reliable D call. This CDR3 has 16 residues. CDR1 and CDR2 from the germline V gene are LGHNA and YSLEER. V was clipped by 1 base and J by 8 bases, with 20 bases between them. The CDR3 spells CASSQGAGQRAGGYTF. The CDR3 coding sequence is TGCGCCAGCAGCCAAGGGGCGGGCCAGAGGGCTGGAGGCTACACCTTC.

CDR3: CACGARGDGTDTQYF. The CDR3 DNA follows: TGTGCCTGCGGGGCGCGGGGGGATGGCACAGATACGCAGTATTTT. The rearrangement links TRBV3-1 (or the pseudogene TRBV3-2) to TRBJ2-3; 8 bases align to TRBD2. The CDR3 length is 15 residues. Germline V gene lookup returns CDR1 LGHDT and CDR2 YNNKEL (reference sequence). The V gene end was trimmed by 11 bases and the J gene end by 1 base; junction bases not matched to a gene: 11.

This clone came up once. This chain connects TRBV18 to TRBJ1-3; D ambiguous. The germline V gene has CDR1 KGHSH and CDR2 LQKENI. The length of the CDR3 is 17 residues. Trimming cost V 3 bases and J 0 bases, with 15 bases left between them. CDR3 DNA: TGTGCCAGCTCACCGGTCCCCTTGGCCATCTCTGGAAACACCATATATTTT. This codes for CASSPVPLAISGNTIYF. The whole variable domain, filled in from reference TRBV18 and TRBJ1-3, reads NAGVMQNPRHLVRRRGQEARLRCSPMKGHSHVYWYRQLPEEGLKFMVYLQKENIIDESGMPKERFSAEFPKEGPSILRIQQVVRGDSAAYFCASSPVPLAISGNTIYFGEGSWLTVV.

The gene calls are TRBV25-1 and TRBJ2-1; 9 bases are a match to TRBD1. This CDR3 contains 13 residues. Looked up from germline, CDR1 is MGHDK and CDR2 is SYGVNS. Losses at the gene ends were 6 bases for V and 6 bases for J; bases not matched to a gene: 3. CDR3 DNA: TGTGCCAGCAGGACAGGGGGATTCAATGAGCAGTTCTTC. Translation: CASRTGGFNEQFF.

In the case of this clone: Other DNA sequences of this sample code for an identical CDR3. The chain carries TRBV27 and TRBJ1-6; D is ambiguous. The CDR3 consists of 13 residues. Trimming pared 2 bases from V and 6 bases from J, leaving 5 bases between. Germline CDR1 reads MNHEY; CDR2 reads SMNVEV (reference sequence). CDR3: CASSLGGNSPLHF. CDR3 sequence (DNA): TGTGCCAGCAGTTTAGGAGGTAATTCACCCCTCCACTTT.

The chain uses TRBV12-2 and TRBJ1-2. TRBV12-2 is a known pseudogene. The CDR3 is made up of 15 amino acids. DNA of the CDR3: TGTGCAAGTATTGCCCGGGGGGCCCGCACCTATGGCTACACCTTC. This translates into CASIARGARTYGYTF.

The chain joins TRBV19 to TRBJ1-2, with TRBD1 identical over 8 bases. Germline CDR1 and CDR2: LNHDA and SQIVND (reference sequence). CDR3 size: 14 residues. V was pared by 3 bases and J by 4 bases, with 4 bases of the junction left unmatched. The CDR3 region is CASSIQDRAYGYTF. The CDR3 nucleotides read TGTGCCAGTAGTATTCAGGACAGGGCCTATGGCTACACCTTC.

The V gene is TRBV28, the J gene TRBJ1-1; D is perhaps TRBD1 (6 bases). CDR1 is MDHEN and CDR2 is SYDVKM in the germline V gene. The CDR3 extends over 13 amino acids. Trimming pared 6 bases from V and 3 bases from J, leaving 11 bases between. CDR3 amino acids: CASRSQGYTEAFF. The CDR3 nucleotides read TGTGCCAGCAGATCACAGGGTTACACTGAAGCTTTCTTT.

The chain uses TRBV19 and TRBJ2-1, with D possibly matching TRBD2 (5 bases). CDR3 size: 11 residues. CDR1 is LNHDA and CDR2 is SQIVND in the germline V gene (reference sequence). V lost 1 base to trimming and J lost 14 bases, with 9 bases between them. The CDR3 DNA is TGTGCCAGTAGTATAGCGGGGATAGAGTTCTTC. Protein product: CASSIAGIEFF.

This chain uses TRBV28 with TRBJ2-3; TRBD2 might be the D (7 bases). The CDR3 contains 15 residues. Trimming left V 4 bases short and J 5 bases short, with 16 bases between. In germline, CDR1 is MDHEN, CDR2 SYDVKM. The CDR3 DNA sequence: TGTGCCAGCAGTTCTTTCGGGGGGCATGTAGATACGCAGTATTTT. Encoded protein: CASSSFGGHVDTQYF.

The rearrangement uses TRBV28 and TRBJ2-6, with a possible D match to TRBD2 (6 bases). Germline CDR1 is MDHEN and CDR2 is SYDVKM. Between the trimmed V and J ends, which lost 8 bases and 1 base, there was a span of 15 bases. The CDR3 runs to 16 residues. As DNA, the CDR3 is TGTGCCAGCGGATCTGGGGGGTTGTCTGGGGCCAACGTCCTGACTTTC. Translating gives CASGSGGLSGANVLTF.

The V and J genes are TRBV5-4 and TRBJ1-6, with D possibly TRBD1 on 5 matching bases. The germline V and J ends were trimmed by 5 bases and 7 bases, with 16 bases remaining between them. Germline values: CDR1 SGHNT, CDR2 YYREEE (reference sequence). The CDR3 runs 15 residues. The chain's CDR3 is CASREVQGGNSPLHF. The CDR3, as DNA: TGTGCCAGCAGGGAGGTCCAGGGAGGAAATTCACCCCTCCACTTT.

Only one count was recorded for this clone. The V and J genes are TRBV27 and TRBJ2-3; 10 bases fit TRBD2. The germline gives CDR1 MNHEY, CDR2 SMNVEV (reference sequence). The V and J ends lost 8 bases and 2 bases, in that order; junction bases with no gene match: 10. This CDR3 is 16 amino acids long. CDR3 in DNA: TGTGCCAGCTTTGGGCTAGCGGGGGCCTACACAGATACGCAGTATTTT. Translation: CASFGLAGAYTDTQYF.

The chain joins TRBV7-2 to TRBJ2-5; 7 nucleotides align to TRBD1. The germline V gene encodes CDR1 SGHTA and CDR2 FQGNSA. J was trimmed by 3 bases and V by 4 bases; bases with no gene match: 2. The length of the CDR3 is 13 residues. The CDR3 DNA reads TGTGCCAGCAGCTCCGGGACAGAAGAGACCCAGTACTTC. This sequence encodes CASSSGTEETQYF.

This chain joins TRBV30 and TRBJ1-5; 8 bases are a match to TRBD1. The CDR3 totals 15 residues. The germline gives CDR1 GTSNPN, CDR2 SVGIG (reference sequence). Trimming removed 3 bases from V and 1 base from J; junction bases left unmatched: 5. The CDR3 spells CAWRSTGASNQPQHF. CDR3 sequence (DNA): TGTGCCTGGAGATCGACAGGGGCCAGCAATCAGCCCCAGCATTTT.

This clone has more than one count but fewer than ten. CDR3 nucleotides: TGCGCCAGCTCAGCTAGCGGGGGTGCTGGAAACACCATATATTTT. This gives the protein CASSASGGAGNTIYF. The chain combines TRBV4-3 with TRBJ1-3; D is possibly TRBD1 (5 bases). Germline CDR1 and CDR2: LGHNA and YSLEER. CDR3 size: 15 residues. V lost 8 bases and J lost 2, with 16 bases in between.

In DNA form, the CDR3 reads TGTGCCTGGAGTACACAGGGGAGGAATGAAAAACTGTTTTTT. It is translated as CAWSTQGRNEKLFF. V and J are TRBV30 and TRBJ1-4; 7 nucleotides agree with TRBD1. CDR3 length equals 14 residues. The ends lost 2 bases at V and 5 bases at J; junction bases unmatched: 5. From germline, CDR1 is GTSNPN and CDR2 SVGIG (reference sequence).

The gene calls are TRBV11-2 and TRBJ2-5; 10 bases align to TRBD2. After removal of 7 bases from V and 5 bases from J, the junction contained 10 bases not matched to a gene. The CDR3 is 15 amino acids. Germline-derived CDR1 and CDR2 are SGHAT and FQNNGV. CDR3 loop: CASTQAGGIWETQYF. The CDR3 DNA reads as TGTGCCAGCACCCAAGCGGGGGGGATCTGGGAGACCCAGTACTTC.

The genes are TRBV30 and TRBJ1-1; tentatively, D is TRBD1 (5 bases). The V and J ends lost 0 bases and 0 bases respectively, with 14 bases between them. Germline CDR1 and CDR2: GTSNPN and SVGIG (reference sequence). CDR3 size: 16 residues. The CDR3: CAWSVRAGQLNTEAFF. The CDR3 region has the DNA TGTGCCTGGAGTGTACGGGCGGGGCAGCTGAACACTGAAGCTTTCTTT.

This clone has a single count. The CDR3 DNA sequence: TGTGCCAGTAGTATCCCGCTAATGGATACGCAGTATTTT. Its translation: CASSIPLMDTQYF. This chain uses TRBV19 with TRBJ2-3; D call uncertain. The V end lost 3 bases, the J end lost 6 bases, and 10 bases lay between the germline ends. Per germline, CDR1 LNHDA and CDR2 SQIVND (reference sequence). CDR3 length: 13 amino acids.

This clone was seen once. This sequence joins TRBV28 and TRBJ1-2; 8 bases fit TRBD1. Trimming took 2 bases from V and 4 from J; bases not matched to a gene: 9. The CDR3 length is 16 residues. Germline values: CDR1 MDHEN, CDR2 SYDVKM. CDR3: CASSLILQGGRYGYTF. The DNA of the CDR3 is TGTGCCAGCAGTTTAATCTTACAGGGGGGACGCTATGGCTACACCTTC.